This T cell receptor (beta chain) was identified during a study of blood T cell repertoires in COVID-19. Germline V gene data show CDR1 as LGHDT and CDR2 as YNNKEL (reference sequence). The CDR3 runs 15 residues. V lost 4 bases to trimming and J lost 6 bases; unmatched junction nucleotides: 6. Method: immunoSEQ multiplex PCR; TCRdb's copy keeps in-frame clones and lacks some. Of around 110,000 clones in the sample, around 84% were seen once. The sample comprised peripheral blood. This TCR derives from a man aged 35 to 55 with acute or convalescent COVID-19. J is TRBJ2-1 and V is TRBV3-1 (or the pseudogene TRBV3-2), with 10 positions matching TRBD2. The chain's CDR3 is CASSPWGLARNEQFF. The CDR3 DNA follows: TGTGCCAGCAGCCCTTGGGGACTAGCGCGCAATGAGCAGTTCTTC.